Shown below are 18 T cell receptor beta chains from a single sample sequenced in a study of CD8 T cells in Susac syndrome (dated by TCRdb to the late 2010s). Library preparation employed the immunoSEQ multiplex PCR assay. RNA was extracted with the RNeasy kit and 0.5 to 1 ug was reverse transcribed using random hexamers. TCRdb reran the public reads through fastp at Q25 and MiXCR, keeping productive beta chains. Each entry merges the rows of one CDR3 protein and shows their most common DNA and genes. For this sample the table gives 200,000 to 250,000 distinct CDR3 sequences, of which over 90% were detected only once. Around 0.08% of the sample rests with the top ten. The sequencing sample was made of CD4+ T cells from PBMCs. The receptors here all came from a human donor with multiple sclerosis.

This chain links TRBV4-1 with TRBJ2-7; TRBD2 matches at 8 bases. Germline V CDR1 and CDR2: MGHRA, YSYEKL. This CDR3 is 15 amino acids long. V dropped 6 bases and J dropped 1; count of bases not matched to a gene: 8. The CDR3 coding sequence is TGCGCCAGCAGTAGGGGACTAGTATTTTCCTACGAGCAGTACTTC. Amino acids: CASSRGLVFSYEQYF.

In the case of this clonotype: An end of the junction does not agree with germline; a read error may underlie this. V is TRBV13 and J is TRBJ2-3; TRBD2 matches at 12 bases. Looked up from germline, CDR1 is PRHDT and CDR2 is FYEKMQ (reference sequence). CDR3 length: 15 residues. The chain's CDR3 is CASKLAGGYTDTQYF. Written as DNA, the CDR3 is TGTGCCAGCAAACTAGCGGGGGGTTACACAGATACACAGTATTTT.

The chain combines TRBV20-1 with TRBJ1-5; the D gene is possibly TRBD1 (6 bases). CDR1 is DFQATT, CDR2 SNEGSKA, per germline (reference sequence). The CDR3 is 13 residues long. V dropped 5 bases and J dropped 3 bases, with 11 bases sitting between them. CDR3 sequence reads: CSARGGNNQPQHF. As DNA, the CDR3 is TGCAGTGCTCGGGGGGGCAACAATCAGCCCCAGCATTTT.

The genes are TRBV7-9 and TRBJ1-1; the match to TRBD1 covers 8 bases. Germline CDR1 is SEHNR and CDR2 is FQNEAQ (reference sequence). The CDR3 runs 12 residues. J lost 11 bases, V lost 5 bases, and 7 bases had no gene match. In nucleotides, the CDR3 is TGTGCCAGCAGCGGACAGGGTTTAATGGCTTTCTTT. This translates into CASSGQGLMAFF.

The CDR3: CASSASNRVHTGELFF. DNA for the CDR3: TGTGCCAGTAGTGCCTCAAACAGGGTTCACACCGGGGAGCTGTTTTTT. The chain combines TRBV19 with TRBJ2-2, with D perhaps matching TRBD1 (6 bases). The germline V and J ends were trimmed by 5 bases and 3 bases, with 16 bases remaining between them. The germline V gene encodes CDR1 LNHDA and CDR2 SQIVND (reference sequence). The CDR3 is 16 amino acids.

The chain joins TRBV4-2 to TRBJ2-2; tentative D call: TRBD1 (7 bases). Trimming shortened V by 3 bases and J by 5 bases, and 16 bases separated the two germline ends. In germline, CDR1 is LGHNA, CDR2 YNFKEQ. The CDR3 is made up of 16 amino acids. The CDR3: CASSQEDRAGTGELFF. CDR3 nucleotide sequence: TGTGCCAGCAGCCAGGAAGACAGGGCGGGGACCGGGGAGCTGTTTTTT.

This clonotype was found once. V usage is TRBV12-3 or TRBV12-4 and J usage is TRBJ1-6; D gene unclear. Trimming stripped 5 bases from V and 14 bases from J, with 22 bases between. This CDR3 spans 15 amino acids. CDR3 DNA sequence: TGTGCCAGCAGTAAGGGCGGGATACAGCCGACCACCCTCCACTTT. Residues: CASSKGGIQPTTLHF.

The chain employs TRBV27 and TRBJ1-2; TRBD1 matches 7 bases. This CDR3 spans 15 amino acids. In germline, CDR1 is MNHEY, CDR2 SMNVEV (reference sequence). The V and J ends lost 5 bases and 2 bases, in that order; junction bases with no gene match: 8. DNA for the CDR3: TGTGCCAGCAGTCGACAGGGAGCTAACAACTATGGCTACACCTTC. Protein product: CASSRQGANNYGYTF.

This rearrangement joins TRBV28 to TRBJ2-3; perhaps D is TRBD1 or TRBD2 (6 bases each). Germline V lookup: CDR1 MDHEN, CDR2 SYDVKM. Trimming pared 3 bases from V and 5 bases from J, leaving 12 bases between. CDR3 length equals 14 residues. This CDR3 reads CASSFPRGRDTQYF. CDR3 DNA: TGTGCCAGCAGTTTCCCTCGGGGGCGAGATACGCAGTATTTT.

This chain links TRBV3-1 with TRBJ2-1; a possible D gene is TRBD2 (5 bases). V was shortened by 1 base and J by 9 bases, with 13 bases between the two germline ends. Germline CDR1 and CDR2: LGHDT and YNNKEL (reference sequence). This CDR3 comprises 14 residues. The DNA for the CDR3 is TGTGCCAGCAGCCAAGTTTTAGACCTAGCTGAGCAGTTCTTC. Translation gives CASSQVLDLAEQFF.

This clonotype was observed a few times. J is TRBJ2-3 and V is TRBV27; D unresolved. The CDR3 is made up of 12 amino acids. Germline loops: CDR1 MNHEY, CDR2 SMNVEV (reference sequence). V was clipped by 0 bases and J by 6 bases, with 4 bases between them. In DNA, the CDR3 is TGTGCCAGCAGTTTATCCGGGGATACGCAGTATTTT. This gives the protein CASSLSGDTQYF.

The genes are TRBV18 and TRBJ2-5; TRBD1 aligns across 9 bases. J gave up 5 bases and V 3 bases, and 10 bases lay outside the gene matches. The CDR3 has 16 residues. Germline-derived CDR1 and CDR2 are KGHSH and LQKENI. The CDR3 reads CASSPRDRAPDETQYF. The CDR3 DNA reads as TGTGCCAGCTCACCTCGGGACAGGGCCCCGGATGAGACCCAGTACTTC.

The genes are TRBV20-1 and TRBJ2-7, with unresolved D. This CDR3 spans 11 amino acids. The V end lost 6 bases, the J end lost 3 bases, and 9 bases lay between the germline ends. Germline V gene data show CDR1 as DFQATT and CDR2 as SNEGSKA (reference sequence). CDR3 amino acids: CSAPTGYEQYF. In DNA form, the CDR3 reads TGCAGTGCCCCAACGGGCTACGAGCAGTACTTC.

The CDR3 sequence is CSALSPGTHYGYTF. The CDR3 region has the DNA TGCAGTGCCCTCAGCCCGGGGACGCACTATGGCTACACCTTC. The chain joins TRBV20-1 to TRBJ1-2; tentative D call: TRBD1 (5 bases). The CDR3 sequence is 14 residues long. V dropped 6 bases and J dropped 3 bases, with 17 bases sitting between them. Germline CDR1 reads DFQATT; CDR2 reads SNEGSKA (reference sequence).

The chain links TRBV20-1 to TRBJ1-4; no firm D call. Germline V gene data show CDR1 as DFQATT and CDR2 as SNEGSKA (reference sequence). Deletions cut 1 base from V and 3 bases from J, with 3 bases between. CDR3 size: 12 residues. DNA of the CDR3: TGCAGTGCTAGAGGGGCTAATGAAAAACTGTTTTTT. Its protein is CSARGANEKLFF.

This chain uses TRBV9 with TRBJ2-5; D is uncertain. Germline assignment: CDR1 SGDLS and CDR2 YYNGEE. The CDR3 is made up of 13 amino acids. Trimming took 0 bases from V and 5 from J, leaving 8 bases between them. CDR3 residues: CASSVAIGETQYF. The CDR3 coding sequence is TGTGCCAGCAGCGTAGCCATCGGGGAGACCCAGTACTTC. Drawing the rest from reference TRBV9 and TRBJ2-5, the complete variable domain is DSGVTQTPKHLITATGQRVTLRCSPRSGDLSVYWYQQSLDQGLQFLIQYYNGEERAKGNILERFSAQQFPDLHSELNLSSLELGDSALYFCASSVAIGETQYFGPGTRLLVL.

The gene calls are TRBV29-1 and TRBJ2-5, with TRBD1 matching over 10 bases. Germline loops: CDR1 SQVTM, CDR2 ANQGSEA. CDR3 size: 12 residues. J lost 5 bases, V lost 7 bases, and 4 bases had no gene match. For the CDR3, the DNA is TGCAGCGGACAGGGGGCTGATGAGACCCAGTACTTC. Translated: CSGQGADETQYF. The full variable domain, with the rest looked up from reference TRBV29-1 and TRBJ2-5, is SAVISQKPSRDICQRGTSLTIQCQVDSQVTMMFWYRQQPGQSLTLIATANQGSEATYESGFVIDKFPISRPNLTFSTLTVSNMSPEDSSIYLCSGQGADETQYFGPGTRLLVL.

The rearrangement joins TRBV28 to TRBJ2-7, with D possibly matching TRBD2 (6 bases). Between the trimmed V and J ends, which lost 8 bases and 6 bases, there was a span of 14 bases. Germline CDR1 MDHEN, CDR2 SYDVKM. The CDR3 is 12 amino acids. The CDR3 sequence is CASPAGSGEQYF. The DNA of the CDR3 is TGTGCCAGCCCTGCGGGGTCGGGCGAGCAGTACTTC. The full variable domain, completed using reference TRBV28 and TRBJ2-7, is DVKVTQSSRYLVKRTGEKVFLECVQDMDHENMFWYRQDPGLGLRLIYFSYDVKMKEKGDIPEGYSVSREKKERFSLILESASTNQTSMYLCASPAGSGEQYFGPGTRLTVT.